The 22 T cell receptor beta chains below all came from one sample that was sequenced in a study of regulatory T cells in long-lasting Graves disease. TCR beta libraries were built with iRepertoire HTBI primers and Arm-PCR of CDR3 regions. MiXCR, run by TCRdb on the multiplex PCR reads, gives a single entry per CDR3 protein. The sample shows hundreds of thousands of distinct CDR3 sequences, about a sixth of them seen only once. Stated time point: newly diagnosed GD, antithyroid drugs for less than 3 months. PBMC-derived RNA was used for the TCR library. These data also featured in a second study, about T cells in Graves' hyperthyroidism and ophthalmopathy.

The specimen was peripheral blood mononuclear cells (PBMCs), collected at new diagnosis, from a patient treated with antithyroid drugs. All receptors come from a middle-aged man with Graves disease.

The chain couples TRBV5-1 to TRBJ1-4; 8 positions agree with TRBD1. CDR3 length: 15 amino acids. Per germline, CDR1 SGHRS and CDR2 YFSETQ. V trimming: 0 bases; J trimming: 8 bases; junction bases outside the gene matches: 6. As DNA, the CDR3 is TGCGCCAGCAGCTTGGGAGTCAGGGGGCGAGAAAAACTGTTTTTT. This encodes CASSLGVRGREKLFF. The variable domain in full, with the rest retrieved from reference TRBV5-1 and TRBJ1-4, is KAGVTQTPRYLIKTRGQQVTLSCSPISGHRSVSWYQQTPGQGLQFLFEYFSETQRNKGNFPGRFSGRQFSNSRSEMNVSTLELGDSALYLCASSLGVRGREKLFFGSGTQLSVL.

DNA for the CDR3: TGTGCCAGCAGTAACCTTCACCGGGAGCAGTACTTC. It specifies CASSNLHREQYF. The chain employs TRBV7-2 and TRBJ2-7; no clear D. V dropped 6 bases and J dropped 7 bases, with 13 bases sitting between them. Germline V gene lookup returns CDR1 SGHTA and CDR2 FQGNSA. The CDR3 is 12 residues long.

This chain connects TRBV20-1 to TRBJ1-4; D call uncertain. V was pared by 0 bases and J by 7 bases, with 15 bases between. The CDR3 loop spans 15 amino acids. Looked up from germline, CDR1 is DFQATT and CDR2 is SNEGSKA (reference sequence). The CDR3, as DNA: TGCAGTGCTAGAGATAGGCGGGCACTTCGTGAAAAACTGTTTTTT. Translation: CSARDRRALREKLFF.

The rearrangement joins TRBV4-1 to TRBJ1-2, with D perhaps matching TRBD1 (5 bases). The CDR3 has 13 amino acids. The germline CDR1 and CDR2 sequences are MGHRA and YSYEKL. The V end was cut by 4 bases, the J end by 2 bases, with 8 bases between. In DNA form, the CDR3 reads TGCGCCAGCAGCCGGGAGGGGAACTATGGCTACACCTTC. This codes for CASSREGNYGYTF.

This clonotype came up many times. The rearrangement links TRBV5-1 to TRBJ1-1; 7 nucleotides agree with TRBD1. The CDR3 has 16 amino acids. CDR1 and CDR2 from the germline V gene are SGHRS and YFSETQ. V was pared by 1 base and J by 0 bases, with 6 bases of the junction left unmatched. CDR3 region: CASSLSRGTMNTEAFF. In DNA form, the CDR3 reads TGCGCCAGCAGCTTGAGCAGGGGGACGATGAACACTGAAGCTTTCTTT.

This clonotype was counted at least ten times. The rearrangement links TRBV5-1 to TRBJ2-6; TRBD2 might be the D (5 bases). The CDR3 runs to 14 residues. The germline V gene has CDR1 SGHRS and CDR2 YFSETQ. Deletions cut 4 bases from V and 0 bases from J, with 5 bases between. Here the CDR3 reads CASSTSSGANVLTF. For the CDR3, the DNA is TGCGCCAGCAGCACTAGCTCTGGGGCCAACGTCCTGACTTTC.

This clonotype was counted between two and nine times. In DNA, the CDR3 is TGTGCCAGCACCGAACACGGACAGGGTGCCGGGGAGCTGTTTTTT. This encodes CASTEHGQGAGELFF. This chain connects TRBV2 to TRBJ2-2, with 8 bases aligning to TRBD1. The CDR3 contains 15 residues. Germline-derived CDR1 and CDR2 are SNHLY and FYNNEI. Trimming removed 7 bases from V and 6 bases from J; junction bases left unmatched: 10.

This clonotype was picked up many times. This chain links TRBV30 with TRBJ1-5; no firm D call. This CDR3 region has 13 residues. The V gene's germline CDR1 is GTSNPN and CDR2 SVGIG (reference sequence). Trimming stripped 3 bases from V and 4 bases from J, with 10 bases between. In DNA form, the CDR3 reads TGTGCCTGGAGCTTGGGAGGGAATCAGCCCCAGCATTTT. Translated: CAWSLGGNQPQHF.

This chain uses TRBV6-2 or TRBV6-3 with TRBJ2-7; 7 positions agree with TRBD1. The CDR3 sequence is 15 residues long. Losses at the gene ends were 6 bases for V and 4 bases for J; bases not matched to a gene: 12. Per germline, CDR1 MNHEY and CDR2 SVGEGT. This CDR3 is CASSRALDRIYEQYF. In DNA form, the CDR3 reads TGTGCCAGCAGCCGCGCCTTGGACAGGATATACGAGCAGTACTTC.

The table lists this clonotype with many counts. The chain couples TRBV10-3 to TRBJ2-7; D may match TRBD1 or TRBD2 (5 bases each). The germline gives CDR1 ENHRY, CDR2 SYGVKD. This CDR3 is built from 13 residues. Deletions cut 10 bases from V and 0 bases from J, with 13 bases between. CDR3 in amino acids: CATRDGVSYEQYF. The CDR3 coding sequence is TGTGCCACCCGGGACGGGGTCTCCTACGAGCAGTACTTC.

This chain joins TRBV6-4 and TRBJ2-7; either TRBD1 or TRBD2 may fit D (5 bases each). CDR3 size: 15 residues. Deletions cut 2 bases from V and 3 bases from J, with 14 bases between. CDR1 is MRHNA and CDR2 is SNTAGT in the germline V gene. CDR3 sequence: CASSDRDPFYYEQYF. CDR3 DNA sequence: TGTGCCAGCAGTGACAGGGACCCCTTCTACTACGAGCAGTACTTC.

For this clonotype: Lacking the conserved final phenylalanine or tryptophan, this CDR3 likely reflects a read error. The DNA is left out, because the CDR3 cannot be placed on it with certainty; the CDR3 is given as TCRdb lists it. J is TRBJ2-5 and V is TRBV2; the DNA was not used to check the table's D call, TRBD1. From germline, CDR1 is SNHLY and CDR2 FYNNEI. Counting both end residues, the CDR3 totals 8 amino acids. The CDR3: CASSRLSQ.

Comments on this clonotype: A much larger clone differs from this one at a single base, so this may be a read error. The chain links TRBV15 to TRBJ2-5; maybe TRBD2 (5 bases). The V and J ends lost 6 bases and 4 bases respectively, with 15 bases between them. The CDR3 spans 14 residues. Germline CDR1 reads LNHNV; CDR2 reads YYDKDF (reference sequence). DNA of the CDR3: TGTGCCACCAGGCGAGAGGGCGTACGAGAGACCCAGTACTTC. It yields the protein CATRREGVRETQYF.

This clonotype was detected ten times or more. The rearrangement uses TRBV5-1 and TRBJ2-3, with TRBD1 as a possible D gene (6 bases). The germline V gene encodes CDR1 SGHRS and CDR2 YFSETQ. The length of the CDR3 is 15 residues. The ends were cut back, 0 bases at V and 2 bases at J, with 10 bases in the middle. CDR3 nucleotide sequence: TGCGCCAGCAGCTTGGGTTCAGGGGACACAGATACGCAGTATTTT. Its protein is CASSLGSGDTDTQYF.

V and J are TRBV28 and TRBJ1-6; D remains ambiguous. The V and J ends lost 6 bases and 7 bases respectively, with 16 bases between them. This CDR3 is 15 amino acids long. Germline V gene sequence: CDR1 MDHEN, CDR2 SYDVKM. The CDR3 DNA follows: TGTGCCAGCAGCATTCCGGGAGATTGGAATTCACCCCTCCACTTT. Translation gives CASSIPGDWNSPLHF. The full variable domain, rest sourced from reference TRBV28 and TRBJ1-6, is DVKVTQSSRYLVKRTGEKVFLECVQDMDHENMFWYRQDPGLGLRLIYFSYDVKMKEKGDIPEGYSVSREKKERFSLILESASTNQTSMYLCASSIPGDWNSPLHFGNGTRLTVT.

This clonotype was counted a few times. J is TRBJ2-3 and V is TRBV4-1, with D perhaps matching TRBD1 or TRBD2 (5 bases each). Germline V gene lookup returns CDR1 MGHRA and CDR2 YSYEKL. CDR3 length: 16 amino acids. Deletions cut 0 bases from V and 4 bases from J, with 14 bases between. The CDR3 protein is CASSQDQFRDPDTQYF. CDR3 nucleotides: TGCGCCAGCAGCCAAGATCAGTTCAGGGACCCAGATACGCAGTATTTT.

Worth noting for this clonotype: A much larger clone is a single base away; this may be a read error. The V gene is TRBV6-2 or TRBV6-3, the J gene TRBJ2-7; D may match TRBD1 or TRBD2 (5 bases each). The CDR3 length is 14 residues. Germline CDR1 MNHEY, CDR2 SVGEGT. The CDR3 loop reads CSSSAGTHTYEQYF. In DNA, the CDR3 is TGTTCCAGCAGTGCCGGGACGCATACCTACGAGCAGTACTTC.

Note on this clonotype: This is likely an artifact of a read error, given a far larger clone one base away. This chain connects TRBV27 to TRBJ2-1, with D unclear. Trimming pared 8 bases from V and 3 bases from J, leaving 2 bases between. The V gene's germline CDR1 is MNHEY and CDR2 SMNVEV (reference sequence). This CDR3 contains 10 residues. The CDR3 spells CASGYNEQFF. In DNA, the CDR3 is TGTGCCAGCGGCTACAATGAGCAGTTCTTC.

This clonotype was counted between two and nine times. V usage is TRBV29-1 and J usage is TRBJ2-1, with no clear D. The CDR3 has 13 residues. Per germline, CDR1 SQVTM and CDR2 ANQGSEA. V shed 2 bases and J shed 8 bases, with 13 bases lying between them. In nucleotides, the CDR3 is TGCAGCGTTGAAAAGGGATCCGTACATGAGCAGTTCTTC. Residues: CSVEKGSVHEQFF.

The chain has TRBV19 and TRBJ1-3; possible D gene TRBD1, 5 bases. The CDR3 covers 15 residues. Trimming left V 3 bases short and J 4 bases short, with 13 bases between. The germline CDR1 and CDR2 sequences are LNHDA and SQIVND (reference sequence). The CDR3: CASSMVQGSGNTIYF. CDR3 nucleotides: TGTGCCAGTAGTATGGTTCAGGGTTCGGGAAACACCATATATTTT.

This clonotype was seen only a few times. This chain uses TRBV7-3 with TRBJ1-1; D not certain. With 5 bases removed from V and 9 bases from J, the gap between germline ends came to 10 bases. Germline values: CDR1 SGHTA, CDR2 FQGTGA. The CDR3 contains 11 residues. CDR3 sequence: CASSHPEQAFF. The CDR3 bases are TGTGCCAGCAGCCACCCCGAACAAGCTTTCTTT.

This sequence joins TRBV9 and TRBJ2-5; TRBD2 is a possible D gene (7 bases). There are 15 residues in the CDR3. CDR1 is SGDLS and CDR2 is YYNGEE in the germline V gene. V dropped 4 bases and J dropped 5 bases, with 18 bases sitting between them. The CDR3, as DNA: TGTGCCAGCAGCTCCCTTGGGGGGGGCGGGGAGACCCAGTACTTC. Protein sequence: CASSSLGGGGETQYF.